The 28 T cell receptor beta chains below come from one sample, sequenced in a study of cytomegalovirus exposure and HLA in healthy donors. 60 Vbeta and 13 Jbeta primers were used in PCR. Data came from immunoSEQ multiplex PCR; TCRdb stores just in-frame clones and leaves some out. The table shows over 150,000 clones, with approximately 76% occurring only once. Sample: PBMCs. The origin of the receptors is a man between 60 and 75 years old in good health and CMV-seronegative.

The chain is built from TRBV5-1 and TRBJ2-5, with TRBD2 matching 14 bases. Losses at the gene ends were 3 bases for V and 5 bases for J; bases not matched to a gene: 12. The CDR3 length is 18 residues. Germline V CDR1 and CDR2: SGHRS, YFSETQ. The CDR3 DNA sequence: TGCGCCAGCAGCTCCGGGACTAGCGGGGGACCGACCGGCGAGACCCAGTACTTC. Translating gives CASSSGTSGGPTGETQYF.

This clone was counted between two and nine times. The chain uses TRBV6-5 and TRBJ2-7, with 8 nucleotides matching TRBD2. Per the germline V gene, CDR1 is MNHEY and CDR2 is SVGAGI. The CDR3 is 15 amino acids. With 4 bases clipped from V and 7 bases from J, the junction kept 12 bases outside the gene matches. The CDR3 nucleotides read TGTGCCAGCAGTTCACCGGAGGGCGGGAGGTGGGAGCAGTACTTC. Its protein product is CASSSPEGGRWEQYF.

The genes are TRBV5-4 and TRBJ1-2; TRBD1 might be the D (6 bases). Looked up from germline, CDR1 is SGHNT and CDR2 is YYREEE (reference sequence). The CDR3 sequence is 14 residues long. The V and J ends lost 4 bases and 4 bases respectively, with 14 bases between them. The CDR3 DNA reads TGTGCCAGCAGCCCGGACAAGGGGGTCTATGGCTACACCTTC. Encoded protein: CASSPDKGVYGYTF. Complete variable domain (other parts from reference TRBV5-4 and TRBJ1-2): ETGVTQSPTHLIKTRGQQVTLRCSSQSGHNTVSWYQQALGQGPQFIFQYYREEENGRGNFPPRFSGLQFPNYSSELNVNALELDDSALYLCASSPDKGVYGYTFGSGTRLTVV.

The chain has TRBV7-9 and TRBJ2-4, with TRBD2 matching over 7 bases. With 2 bases clipped from V and 4 bases from J, the junction kept 5 bases outside the gene matches. CDR3 size: 15 residues. CDR1 is SEHNR and CDR2 is FQNEAQ in the germline V gene (reference sequence). The CDR3 nucleotides read TGTGCCAGCAGCTTACTGGCTAGCGGTAAAAACATTCAGTACTTC. Translation gives CASSLLASGKNIQYF.

The rearrangement links TRBV25-1 to TRBJ2-7; 12 bases are shared with TRBD2. Germline V gene lookup returns CDR1 MGHDK and CDR2 SYGVNS. This CDR3 is 15 amino acids long. Trimming cost V 10 bases and J 4 bases; bases outside gene matches: 11. CDR3 residues: CATHPPSGGVYEQYF. For the CDR3, the DNA is TGTGCCACCCACCCGCCTAGCGGGGGGGTGTACGAGCAGTACTTC.

This chain uses TRBV5-1 with TRBJ2-1, with TRBD1 matching over 9 bases. Germline lookup yields CDR1 SGHRS and CDR2 YFSETQ. The CDR3 has 15 amino acids. The ends lost 4 bases at V and 6 bases at J; junction bases unmatched: 8. The CDR3: CASSPPGTGFNEQFF. The CDR3, as DNA: TGCGCCAGCAGCCCCCCCGGGACAGGGTTCAATGAGCAGTTCTTC.

The chain recombines TRBV29-1 with TRBJ2-3; 9 nucleotides align to TRBD2. The germline V gene encodes CDR1 SQVTM and CDR2 ANQGSEA. CDR3 length equals 14 residues. Trimming took 4 bases from V and 4 from J; bases not matched to a gene: 6. The CDR3 nucleotides read TGCAGCGTTGGGGCTAGCGGGATTCCAGATACGCAGTATTTT. This codes for CSVGASGIPDTQYF.

The chain couples TRBV9 to TRBJ2-7, with a weak D call TRBD1 (6 bases). This CDR3 region has 14 residues. Trimming removed 4 bases at V and 5 bases at J, with 16 bases between. Per germline, CDR1 SGDLS and CDR2 YYNGEE. This CDR3 reads CASSWTDGDHEQYF. The CDR3 nucleotides are TGTGCCAGCAGCTGGACAGACGGAGACCACGAGCAGTACTTC.

Written as DNA, the CDR3 is TGTGCCAGTAATCGGGACAGGGGGCTAAACTATGGCTACACCTTC. This gives the protein CASNRDRGLNYGYTF. The chain carries TRBV19 and TRBJ1-2; 12 nucleotides line up with TRBD1. V lost 7 bases and J lost 2; bases outside the gene matches: 5. The CDR3 loop spans 15 amino acids. From germline, CDR1 is LNHDA and CDR2 SQIVND (reference sequence).

This sequence joins TRBV27 and TRBJ2-5; TRBD2 matches at 10 bases. The germline V gene encodes CDR1 MNHEY and CDR2 SMNVEV (reference sequence). The trim removed 0 bases at V and 5 bases at J, leaving 6 bases unmatched. CDR3 size: 16 residues. CDR3 loop: CASSLSSGGAGETQYF. CDR3 nucleotide sequence: TGTGCCAGCAGTTTATCCAGCGGGGGGGCCGGGGAGACCCAGTACTTC.

This sequence joins TRBV19 and TRBJ2-4; the D gene is possibly TRBD2 (7 bases). Germline V lookup: CDR1 LNHDA, CDR2 SQIVND (reference sequence). CDR3 length equals 18 residues. The V end lost 1 base, the J end lost 6 bases, and 22 bases lay between the germline ends. CDR3 loop: CASSIGRGAGAQGNIQYF. CDR3 DNA: TGTGCCAGTAGTATAGGACGGGGGGCGGGAGCACAAGGAAACATTCAGTACTTC.

The chain uses TRBV11-2 and TRBJ2-7; 9 bases are a match to TRBD1. The germline V gene encodes CDR1 SGHAT and CDR2 FQNNGV. V lost 1 base and J lost 4; bases outside the gene matches: 5. This CDR3 has 15 residues. The CDR3 sequence is CASSLVRGQGYEQYF. DNA of the CDR3: TGTGCCAGCAGCTTAGTTCGGGGACAGGGATACGAGCAGTACTTC. Combining the CDR3 with reference TRBV11-2 and TRBJ2-7 gives the whole variable domain EAGVAQSPRYKIIEKRQSVAFWCNPISGHATLYWYQQILGQGPKLLIQFQNNGVVDDSQLPKDRFSAERLKGVDSTLKIQPAKLEDSAVYLCASSLVRGQGYEQYFGPGTRLTVT.

CDR3 residues: CASSGQGRNEQFF. CDR3 DNA: TGTGCCAGCTCGGGACAGGGGAGGAATGAGCAGTTCTTC. The rearrangement joins TRBV18 to TRBJ2-1, with TRBD1 identical over 10 bases. The junction had 3 bases not matched to a gene; V was cut back by 6 bases and J by 7 bases. The CDR3 length is 13 residues. From germline, CDR1 is KGHSH and CDR2 LQKENI.

At least ten counts were recorded for this clone. This chain joins TRBV4-3 and TRBJ2-7; 9 nucleotides agree with TRBD1. V shed 4 bases and J 0 bases; nucleotides not matched to a gene: 13. The CDR3 is 18 amino acids. The germline V gene encodes CDR1 LGHNA and CDR2 YSLEER. The CDR3 DNA reads as TGCGCCAGCAGCCCGGGGCCGGGACAGGGATCCTCCTCCTACGAGCAGTACTTC. Protein: CASSPGPGQGSSSYEQYF.

This clone occurred a few times. The chain couples TRBV5-4 to TRBJ2-7; 7 nucleotides align to TRBD1. This CDR3 spans 14 amino acids. V lost 0 bases, J lost 2 bases, and 2 bases stayed unmatched. Germline V gene sequence: CDR1 SGHNT, CDR2 YYREEE (reference sequence). The CDR3 nucleotides read TGTGCCAGCAGCTTGGGACAGGGACCCTACGAGCAGTACTTC. It encodes CASSLGQGPYEQYF.

The J gene is TRBJ2-3, the V gene TRBV7-2; TRBD2 matches at 7 bases. V dropped 5 bases and J dropped 6; count of bases not matched to a gene: 2. The CDR3 extends over 12 amino acids. Germline V gene lookup returns CDR1 SGHTA and CDR2 FQGNSA. CDR3 in amino acids: CASSLSGDTQYF. CDR3 sequence (DNA): TGTGCCAGCAGCCTTAGCGGGGATACGCAGTATTTT.

CDR3 residues: CASSLRGRVGTDTQYF. The CDR3 region has the DNA TGTGCCAGCAGCCTCCGAGGGCGAGTGGGCACAGATACGCAGTATTTT. The V gene is TRBV9, the J gene TRBJ2-3; D perhaps matches TRBD2 (5 bases). The CDR3 length is 16 residues. The germline V and J ends were trimmed by 4 bases and 1 base, with 16 bases remaining between them. Germline CDR1 is SGDLS and CDR2 is YYNGEE.

The gene calls are TRBV5-6 and TRBJ1-1; D gene ambiguous. Germline-derived CDR1 and CDR2 are SGHDT and YYEEEE. The CDR3 runs 13 residues. The V and J ends lost 4 bases and 10 bases respectively, with 17 bases between them. The CDR3 loop is CASSLGVNAGAFF. The CDR3 bases are TGTGCCAGCAGCCTCGGGGTCAACGCTGGAGCTTTCTTT.

The rearrangement joins TRBV7-3 to TRBJ2-5; D may be TRBD1 (5 bases). CDR1 SGHTA and CDR2 FQGTGA come from the germline V gene. V lost 5 bases to trimming and J lost 2 bases, with 9 bases between them. CDR3 size: 13 residues. Written as DNA, the CDR3 is TGTGCCAGCAGCCCCCGACAGCAAGAGACCCAGTACTTC. Its protein is CASSPRQQETQYF.

This clone was counted once. This chain connects TRBV7-7 to TRBJ2-3, with D maybe TRBD2 (7 bases). The CDR3 has 16 residues. V shed 5 bases and J shed 0 bases, with 15 bases lying between them. Germline V gene data show CDR1 as SSHAT and CDR2 as FNYEAQ (reference sequence). Written as DNA, the CDR3 is TGTGCCAGCAGCCGGCGGGGGCCATCTAGCACAGATACGCAGTATTTT. It yields the protein CASSRRGPSSTDTQYF.

The gene calls are TRBV7-9 and TRBJ2-1; 8 bases agree with TRBD1. CDR3 size: 14 residues. Trimming removed 1 base from V and 9 bases from J; junction bases left unmatched: 5. Germline V gene sequence: CDR1 SEHNR, CDR2 FQNEAQ (reference sequence). DNA of the CDR3: TGTGCCAGCAGCTTAGAACCTGGGACAGGTGAGCAGTTCTTC. This encodes CASSLEPGTGEQFF.

The J gene is TRBJ2-7, the V gene TRBV29-1, with TRBD2 as a possible D gene (6 bases). Trimming removed 6 bases from V and 6 bases from J, with 12 bases in between. Germline CDR1 and CDR2: SQVTM and ANQGSEA. The CDR3 has 11 amino acids. The CDR3 here is CSVGGSCEQYF. The DNA of the CDR3 is TGCAGCGTCGGGGGATCTTGCGAGCAGTACTTC.

This clone was counted between two and nine times. This chain uses TRBV28 with TRBJ2-1, with D perhaps matching TRBD2 (6 bases). Germline V gene lookup returns CDR1 MDHEN and CDR2 SYDVKM. V lost 7 bases to trimming and J lost 0 bases, with 10 bases between them. The CDR3 is 14 residues long. Here the CDR3 DNA reads TGTGCCAGCATACGGGGAGGCTCCTACAATGAGCAGTTCTTC. Protein sequence: CASIRGGSYNEQFF.

The chain couples TRBV19 to TRBJ2-5; 12 nucleotides match TRBD1. V was clipped by 7 bases and J by 4 bases; unmatched bases: 7. CDR3 length equals 15 residues. Germline V gene data show CDR1 as LNHDA and CDR2 as SQIVND (reference sequence). The CDR3 DNA reads as TGTGCCAGTAACAGGGGACAGGGGGCGGGAGAGACCCAGTACTTC. It specifies CASNRGQGAGETQYF.

This chain uses TRBV15 with TRBJ1-2; 8 bases align to TRBD1. The CDR3 runs to 14 residues. Trimming took 4 bases from V and 6 from J; bases not matched to a gene: 7. CDR1 and CDR2 from the germline V gene are LNHNV and YYDKDF (reference sequence). The CDR3 coding sequence is TGTGCCACCAGCAAGACGGGACAGGTGAATGGCTACACCTTC. Protein product: CATSKTGQVNGYTF.

This sequence joins TRBV7-2 and TRBJ1-2; the D gene is possibly TRBD1 (5 bases). CDR1 and CDR2 (germline): SGHTA, FQGNSA. CDR3 length equals 15 residues. The V end lost 5 bases, the J end lost 8 bases, and 21 bases lay between the germline ends. The CDR3 DNA sequence: TGTGCCAGCAGCCCAAACGTCGAAGGGGCTGGGGGCTACACCTTC. Encoded protein: CASSPNVEGAGGYTF.

This chain connects TRBV7-6 to TRBJ2-1; 11 bases align to TRBD2. Unmatched junction bases numbered 7, after V lost 6 bases and J lost 6 bases. From germline, CDR1 is SGHVS and CDR2 FNYEAQ. This CDR3 has 15 residues. The CDR3 DNA reads TGTGCCAGCAGTTACCGACTAGCGGGAAGCAATGAGCAGTTCTTC. Protein product: CASSYRLAGSNEQFF. The full variable domain, its missing parts supplied by reference TRBV7-6 and TRBJ2-1, is GAGVSQSPRYKVTKRGQDVALRCDPISGHVSLYWYRQALGQGPEFLTYFNYEAQQDKSGLPNDRFSAERPEGSISTLTIQRTEQRDSAMYRCASSYRLAGSNEQFFGPGTRLTVL.

This chain connects TRBV7-9 to TRBJ2-1; perhaps TRBD1 as D (6 bases). V was cut by 2 bases and J by 0 bases, with 14 bases left in between. This CDR3 region has 17 residues. Per the germline V gene, CDR1 is SEHNR and CDR2 is FQNEAQ (reference sequence). CDR3 coding DNA: TGTGCCAGCAGCTTAACCGGGACACCGAGCTCCTACAATGAGCAGTTCTTC. The encoded protein is CASSLTGTPSSYNEQFF.